This section outlines one T cell receptor beta chain sequence together with its context. This sample was taken from a study of blood T cell repertoires in COVID-19. Study details: The United States, Italy and Spain provided the acute and convalescent COVID-19 samples. T cells, B-cell-depleted T cells, or PBMCs supplied cDNA or gDNA.

The CDR3 covers 16 residues. Trimming removed 3 bases at V and 2 bases at J, with 17 bases between. The germline V gene encodes CDR1 DFQATT and CDR2 SNEGSKA (reference sequence). Authors' data handling: Estimated nucleated cell counts came from reference gene primer amplification. The protocol was immunoSEQ multiplex PCR, while the TCRdb copy is restricted to in-frame clones and leaves out a portion. V, J and clone size are those of that table, while D and trimming were read from the DNA. Among almost 45,000 clones listed, roughly 68% were seen once. The chain recombines TRBV20-1 with TRBJ2-1; D perhaps matches TRBD2 (6 bases). Material: peripheral blood. The source is a man of 80 years or more with acute or convalescent COVID-19. The CDR3 DNA is TGCAGTGCTAGTGTCCCAGCGGGCGCAACCTACAATGAGCAGTTCTTC. As protein: CSASVPAGATYNEQFF.